This T cell receptor beta chain was captured in a study of human thymus T cells. Here immunoSEQ multiplex PCR was the method, and the copy in TCRdb shows in-frame clones only, minus some. This table has tens of thousands of clones, approximately 95% appearing once. V shed 5 bases, J shed 0 bases, and the junction held 4 bases outside the gene matches. The CDR3 has 15 residues. CDR1 and CDR2 from the germline V gene are MGHRA and YSYEKL. Whole-study results and caveats: Thymic and blood repertoires seemed to show skewed V and J gene use.

As concerns this clone: Its matching antigen is unknown.

The receptor was derived from a boy under three years old with a congenital heart defect but otherwise immunologically healthy. The sample consisted of blood. This sequence joins TRBV4-1 and TRBJ1-5; 7 bases line up with TRBD1. The CDR3 loop is CASSYDRDSNQPQHF. The DNA for the CDR3 is TGCGCCAGCAGCTATGACAGGGATAGCAATCAGCCCCAGCATTTT.